The 18 T cell receptor beta chains given below trace back to one sample, sequenced in a study of T cell responses to AZD1222 COVID-19 vaccine. Only in-frame clones appear in the TCRdb table, and some are missing; sequencing was by immunoSEQ multiplex PCR. The sample has over 90,000 clones, almost 85% seen once. The sample was peripheral blood, taken on day 0 of AZD1222 vaccination. These TCRs come from an adult in good health.

This clone was observed many times. This rearrangement joins TRBV29-1 to TRBJ2-3; D gene ambiguous. Germline CDR1 reads SQVTM; CDR2 reads ANQGSEA. Trimming removed 8 bases at V and 2 bases at J, with 11 bases between. This CDR3 is built from 12 residues. The CDR3 sequence: CSLLGDTDTQYF. The CDR3 nucleotides read TGCAGCCTACTTGGGGACACAGATACGCAGTATTTT.

The V call is TRBV19, the J call TRBJ1-2; a weak D match, TRBD1 (6 bases). V was cut by 4 bases and J by 3 bases, with 15 bases left in between. The germline V gene has CDR1 LNHDA and CDR2 SQIVND (reference sequence). This CDR3 has 15 residues. CDR3 DNA: TGTGCCAGTAGTACAACAGGGTTGTCTGACTATGGCTACACCTTC. As protein: CASSTTGLSDYGYTF.

The genes are TRBV7-2 and TRBJ2-1, with D perhaps TRBD1 (5 bases). CDR1 SGHTA and CDR2 FQGNSA come from the germline V gene. Trimming shortened V by 5 bases and J by 9 bases, and 11 bases separated the two germline ends. CDR3 length: 12 residues. Written as DNA, the CDR3 is TGTGCCAGCAGCCCCCGTCAGGGTGAGCAGTTCTTC. It yields the protein CASSPRQGEQFF.

This sequence joins TRBV19 and TRBJ2-5; perhaps TRBD1 as D (6 bases). This CDR3 contains 15 residues. Trimming took 3 bases from V and 2 from J, leaving 13 bases between them. Germline loops: CDR1 LNHDA, CDR2 SQIVND (reference sequence). The CDR3 spells CASSIGTHIQETQYF. In DNA form, the CDR3 reads TGTGCCAGTAGTATCGGGACACATATTCAAGAGACCCAGTACTTC.

The table lists this clone with a few counts. The junction departs from the called germline gene at one end, perhaps through a read error. V gene TRBV28 combines with J gene TRBJ1-2, with D uncertain. CDR1 is MDHEN and CDR2 is SYDVKM in the germline V gene. CDR3 length: 13 amino acids. The CDR3 DNA is TGTGCCAGCGGTTTACCCGTTAACTATGGCTACACCTTC. Its translation: CASGLPVNYGYTF.

The rearrangement joins TRBV7-8 to TRBJ2-7, with 13 bases aligning to TRBD2. J lost 2 bases, V lost 2 bases, and 6 bases had no gene match. CDR3 length: 17 residues. The germline CDR1 and CDR2 sequences are SGHVS and FQNEAQ. CDR3 bases: TGTGCCAGCAGCTTAAAAAGTGGACTAGCGGGAGCCTACGAGCAGTACTTC. It yields the protein CASSLKSGLAGAYEQYF.

The J gene is TRBJ2-4, the V gene TRBV18, with no clear D. The CDR3 is 14 residues long. The V and J ends lost 3 bases and 4 bases respectively, with 10 bases between them. Germline lookup yields CDR1 KGHSH and CDR2 LQKENI. The CDR3 DNA is TGTGCCAGCTCACCCCGCGATTCGAAAAACATTCAGTACTTC. Translation gives CASSPRDSKNIQYF.

This rearrangement joins TRBV7-2 to TRBJ2-3; D is unclear. Germline V lookup: CDR1 SGHTA, CDR2 FQGNSA. The CDR3 is made up of 13 amino acids. V lost 1 base to trimming and J lost 3 bases, with 5 bases between them. The CDR3 DNA sequence: TGTGCCAGCAGCTTAGGGGTTACAGATACGCAGTATTTT. Translating it yields CASSLGVTDTQYF. Combining the CDR3 with reference TRBV7-2 and TRBJ2-3 gives the whole variable domain GAGVSQSPSNKVTEKGKDVELRCDPISGHTALYWYRQSLGQGLEFLIYFQGNSAPDKSGLPSDRFSAERTGGSVSTLTIQRTQQEDSAVYLCASSLGVTDTQYFGPGTRLTVL.

The genes are TRBV9 and TRBJ2-7; the match to TRBD2 covers 8 bases. Per germline, CDR1 SGDLS and CDR2 YYNGEE. V dropped 4 bases and J dropped 5; count of bases not matched to a gene: 11. The CDR3 loop spans 15 amino acids. This CDR3 reads CASSPRLANEDEQYF. For the CDR3, the DNA is TGTGCCAGCAGCCCCCGACTAGCGAATGAAGACGAGCAGTACTTC.

This rearrangement joins TRBV28 to TRBJ2-3; 8 bases are shared with TRBD2. The ends lost 3 bases at V and 6 bases at J; junction bases unmatched: 5. The CDR3 totals 14 residues. Germline loops: CDR1 MDHEN, CDR2 SYDVKM. The CDR3: CASSFSGDGDTQYF. Written as DNA, the CDR3 is TGTGCCAGCAGTTTTAGCGGGGATGGCGATACGCAGTATTTT.

This chain uses TRBV7-2 with TRBJ2-1; no clear D. The CDR3 consists of 15 residues. Trimming removed 7 bases at V and 0 bases at J, with 13 bases between. CDR1 and CDR2 from the germline V gene are SGHTA and FQGNSA. In DNA form, the CDR3 reads TGTGCCAGCATACCGCCGTCAAGCTCCTACAATGAGCAGTTCTTC. Translating gives CASIPPSSSYNEQFF.

This chain connects TRBV7-2 to TRBJ2-2, with D possibly TRBD1 on 5 matching bases. CDR3 length: 15 residues. V was trimmed by 5 bases and J by 1 base, leaving 11 bases between them. The V gene's germline CDR1 is SGHTA and CDR2 FQGNSA. CDR3 region: CASSPGHLNTGELFF. CDR3 bases: TGTGCCAGCAGCCCCGGACACTTGAACACCGGGGAGCTGTTTTTT.

The J gene is TRBJ1-5, the V gene TRBV7-8; no reliable D call. Trimming shortened V by 1 base and J by 0 bases, and 7 bases separated the two germline ends. This CDR3 has 15 amino acids. Germline V gene lookup returns CDR1 SGHVS and CDR2 FQNEAQ. CDR3 protein: CASSLVGNSNQPQHF. In DNA, the CDR3 is TGTGCCAGCAGCTTAGTGGGGAATAGCAATCAGCCCCAGCATTTT.

The chain has TRBV4-3 and TRBJ1-6, with no clear D. Germline assignment: CDR1 LGHNA and CDR2 YSLEER. The CDR3 is made up of 15 amino acids. Trimming took 0 bases from V and 10 from J, leaving 13 bases between them. The CDR3 loop reads CASSQDPVGISPLHF. The CDR3 DNA reads as TGCGCCAGCAGCCAAGATCCGGTCGGGATCTCACCCCTCCACTTT.

The chain recombines TRBV18 with TRBJ2-7; tentatively, D is TRBD2 (5 bases). Germline-derived CDR1 and CDR2 are KGHSH and LQKENI. The CDR3 consists of 13 residues. Trimming cost V 6 bases and J 7 bases, with 16 bases left between them. The CDR3 nucleotides read TGTGCCAGCTCGCCAAGAACGGGAAGTGAGCAGTACTTC. Protein product: CASSPRTGSEQYF.

The chain joins TRBV28 to TRBJ1-2, with 9 bases aligning to TRBD1. The ends lost 5 bases at V and 5 bases at J; junction bases unmatched: 3. CDR1 MDHEN and CDR2 SYDVKM come from the germline V gene. The CDR3 totals 13 residues. The CDR3 DNA is TGTGCCAGCAGTGCACAGGGGGCGTATGGCTACACCTTC. This translates into CASSAQGAYGYTF.

V usage is TRBV7-2 and J usage is TRBJ1-6, with D tentatively TRBD1 (6 bases). This CDR3 spans 13 amino acids. The V and J ends lost 5 bases and 9 bases respectively, with 11 bases between them. Germline V gene data show CDR1 as SGHTA and CDR2 as FQGNSA. CDR3 in amino acids: CASSTDRFSPLHF. CDR3 bases: TGTGCCAGCAGCACGGACAGATTTTCACCCCTCCACTTT.

This clone showed up just a few times. The CDR3 sequence: CASSKGPPDTQYF. DNA for the CDR3: TGTGCCAGCAGTAAAGGGCCCCCCGATACGCAGTATTTT. This chain joins TRBV9 and TRBJ2-3; D uncertain. Germline assignment: CDR1 SGDLS and CDR2 YYNGEE. Trimming took off 5 bases at V and 6 bases at J, with 13 bases between the two ends. The CDR3 totals 13 residues.